A single sample gave rise to the 32 T cell receptor beta chains below, sequenced in a study of beta chain features in type 1 diabetes. cDNA synthesis used the whole RNA isolate, giving expressed TCRB sequences. Clones were read by immunoSEQ multiplex PCR, and TCRdb kept only the in-frame ones, dropping some. In the table there are more than 550,000 clones, 11% to 15% of which are singletons. Antigens for these TCRs are unknown. Study outcomes and limitations: Across all four CD4+ subsets, people with type 1 diabetes showed modestly shorter TCRB CDR3s.

Sequencing used naive CD4+ T cells from blood. The receptor set was obtained from a man between 18 and 29 years old with type 1 diabetes.

A few counts support this clone. The chain is built from TRBV9 and TRBJ1-6; tentative D call: TRBD1 (5 bases). Between the trimmed V and J ends, which lost 0 bases and 7 bases, there was a span of 11 bases. The CDR3 covers 15 residues. The germline V gene has CDR1 SGDLS and CDR2 YYNGEE. The CDR3 nucleotides read TGTGCCAGCAGCGTAGGTCGACAGCCAAATTCACCCCTCCACTTT. Translating it yields CASSVGRQPNSPLHF. Together with reference TRBV9 and TRBJ1-6, the CDR3 gives the full variable domain: DSGVTQTPKHLITATGQRVTLRCSPRSGDLSVYWYQQSLDQGLQFLIQYYNGEERAKGNILERFSAQQFPDLHSELNLSSLELGDSALYFCASSVGRQPNSPLHFGNGTRLTVT.

The rearrangement joins TRBV6-6 to TRBJ2-3; D remains unclear. The germline gives CDR1 MNHNY, CDR2 SVGAGI (reference sequence). This CDR3 contains 12 residues. Trimming pared 5 bases from V and 7 bases from J, leaving 10 bases between. The CDR3 DNA sequence: TGTGCCAGCAGTCCGGGCCCCAATACGCAGTATTTT. This encodes CASSPGPNTQYF.

This clone has just a few counts. The CDR3, as DNA: TGTGCCAGCAGTAGAACAGGGGGAGCTCAGCCCCAGCATTTT. Its translation: CASSRTGGAQPQHF. The chain is built from TRBV2 and TRBJ1-5; 8 nucleotides agree with TRBD1. V was clipped by 5 bases and J by 6 bases; unmatched bases: 6. The CDR3 is made up of 14 amino acids. Per germline, CDR1 SNHLY and CDR2 FYNNEI.

This clone turned up a few times. The genes are TRBV9 and TRBJ2-5; D may be TRBD1 (7 bases). V lost 0 bases, J lost 2 bases, and 14 bases lay in between. The CDR3 runs to 16 residues. Germline assignment: CDR1 SGDLS and CDR2 YYNGEE. CDR3 nucleotides: TGTGCCAGCAGCGTAGCGGAGGGGGCCTTACAAGAGACCCAGTACTTC. Protein sequence: CASSVAEGALQETQYF.

V usage is TRBV18 and J usage is TRBJ2-7, with TRBD2 as a possible D gene (5 bases). Trimming removed 0 bases at V and 3 bases at J, with 9 bases between. The CDR3 is 14 residues long. Germline CDR1 KGHSH, CDR2 LQKENI. DNA of the CDR3: TGTGCCAGCTCACCACCCAGCGGATACTACGAGCAGTACTTC. Its translation is CASSPPSGYYEQYF.

This clone was seen a handful of times. The rearrangement links TRBV11-3 to TRBJ2-7, with 7 positions matching TRBD1. This CDR3 contains 14 residues. CDR1 SGHNT and CDR2 YENEEA come from the germline V gene. Trimming at V came to 5 bases and at J to 0 bases, leaving 4 bases not matched to a gene. CDR3 bases: TGTGCCAGCAGCCGCCGGGACAGCTCCTACGAGCAGTACTTC. Translation: CASSRRDSSYEQYF.

This clone was seen a handful of times. The chain combines TRBV19 with TRBJ1-4; no definite D call. The CDR3 loop spans 13 amino acids. Germline V lookup: CDR1 LNHDA, CDR2 SQIVND (reference sequence). Trimming left V 6 bases short and J 14 bases short, with 19 bases between. The CDR3 nucleotides are TGTGCCAGTAGCGTACAAGGCCGAGGCGGGCTGTTTTTT. The encoded protein is CASSVQGRGGLFF.

This clone has just a few counts. The chain employs TRBV28 and TRBJ2-7; 7 bases agree with TRBD1. CDR1 is MDHEN, CDR2 SYDVKM, per germline. CDR3 length equals 15 residues. Trimming removed 2 bases from V and 1 base from J; junction bases left unmatched: 5. The CDR3 loop is CASSLGAGGSYEQYF. The CDR3 DNA is TGTGCCAGCAGTTTAGGAGCAGGGGGATCCTACGAGCAGTACTTC.

In its sample, this clone was seen a few times. This chain connects TRBV5-6 to TRBJ2-7, with D possibly matching TRBD1 (5 bases). Between the trimmed V and J ends, which lost 4 bases and 4 bases, there was a span of 9 bases. This CDR3 region has 12 residues. The germline V gene encodes CDR1 SGHDT and CDR2 YYEEEE. The CDR3 region is CASSAGPYEQYF. The CDR3 coding sequence is TGTGCCAGCAGCGCAGGGCCTTACGAGCAGTACTTC.

The genes are TRBV7-2 and TRBJ2-3, with 15 bases fitting TRBD2. CDR3 length: 18 amino acids. V was clipped by 2 bases and J by 0 bases; unmatched bases: 3. The germline gives CDR1 SGHTA, CDR2 FQGNSA. In DNA, the CDR3 is TGTGCCAGCAGCTTACGGGGACTAGCGGGAGGTAGCACAGATACGCAGTATTTT. As protein: CASSLRGLAGGSTDTQYF.

This clone was seen a few times. The sample has other DNA sequences that encode this CDR3 too. The genes are TRBV10-3 and TRBJ2-5; the match to TRBD1 covers 7 bases. Germline-derived CDR1 and CDR2 are ENHRY and SYGVKD. Trimming took 0 bases from V and 5 from J; bases not matched to a gene: 3. The CDR3 loop spans 14 amino acids. CDR3 in DNA: TGTGCCATCAGTGAGTCAGGGGGCCGGGAGACCCAGTACTTC. Its translation is CAISESGGRETQYF.

The chain links TRBV28 to TRBJ2-1, with a possible D match to TRBD1 (6 bases). Looked up from germline, CDR1 is MDHEN and CDR2 is SYDVKM. CDR3 size: 14 residues. V gave up 8 bases and J gave up 1 base, with 12 bases separating them. The chain's CDR3 is CASLDRYSYNEQFF. CDR3 nucleotide sequence: TGTGCCAGCCTCGACAGGTATTCCTACAATGAGCAGTTCTTC.

The chain employs TRBV30 and TRBJ2-5; D may be TRBD1 (5 bases). V was cut by 0 bases and J by 0 bases, with 8 bases left in between. Germline CDR1 and CDR2: GTSNPN and SVGIG (reference sequence). This CDR3 is 14 amino acids long. The CDR3 reads CAWSVSRDQETQYF. CDR3 nucleotide sequence: TGTGCCTGGAGTGTAAGCAGGGACCAAGAGACCCAGTACTTC.

Notes on this clone: Since a much larger clone is just one base distant, this may be a read error. This sample also contains other DNA sequences that code for the same CDR3. The genes are TRBV25-1 and TRBJ2-1; D is unresolved. Looked up from germline, CDR1 is MGHDK and CDR2 is SYGVNS. This CDR3 spans 11 amino acids. The CDR3, as DNA: TGTGCCAGCAGTGCCTATAATGAGCAGTTCTTC. The encoded protein is CASSAYNEQFF. Variable domain in full (rest from reference TRBV25-1 and TRBJ2-1): EADIYQTPRYLVIGTGKKITLECSQTMGHDKMYWYQQDPGMELHLIHYSYGVNSTEKGDLSSESTVSRIRTEHFPLTLESARPSHTSQYLCASSAYNEQFFGPGTRLTVL.

V usage is TRBV13 and J usage is TRBJ1-1; the D is unclear. The CDR3 is made up of 11 amino acids. Germline values: CDR1 PRHDT, CDR2 FYEKMQ (reference sequence). Trimming took off 8 bases at V and 3 bases at J, with 7 bases between the two ends. CDR3 bases: TGTGCCAGCCGGGGTTACACTGAAGCTTTCTTT. It encodes CASRGYTEAFF.

This clone was seen more than once but under ten times. The genes are TRBV14 and TRBJ2-1; 7 bases map to TRBD2. The V and J ends lost 4 bases and 11 bases, in that order; junction bases with no gene match: 20. This CDR3 spans 17 amino acids. Germline assignment: CDR1 SGHDN and CDR2 FVKESK. The CDR3 DNA sequence: TGTGCCAGCAGCCGAAGGTTAATTACCCGGGAGGCCTCAAAGCAGTTCTTC. Its translation: CASSRRLITREASKQFF. Based on the CDR3 plus reference TRBV14 and TRBJ2-1, the full variable domain is EAGVTQFPSHSVIEKGQTVTLRCDPISGHDNLYWYRRVMGKEIKFLLHFVKESKQDESGMPNNRFLAERTGGTYSTLKVQPAELEDSGVYFCASSRRLITREASKQFFGPGTRLTVL.

This clone was observed a handful of times. V usage is TRBV5-6 and J usage is TRBJ1-1; 7 positions match TRBD1. With 7 bases clipped from V and 2 bases from J, the junction kept 20 bases outside the gene matches. Germline values: CDR1 SGHDT, CDR2 YYEEEE. The length of the CDR3 is 18 residues. For the CDR3, the DNA is TGTGCCAGCGGAAATCGGGGAGGAGTAGACAGGGCAAACACTGAAGCTTTCTTT. Translating gives CASGNRGGVDRANTEAFF.

The CDR3 nucleotides read TGCAGCGTTGTCGGACTAGTCACAGATACGCAGTATTTT. It codes for CSVVGLVTDTQYF. This rearrangement joins TRBV29-1 to TRBJ2-3; TRBD2 agrees at 7 bases. Germline values: CDR1 SQVTM, CDR2 ANQGSEA. J was trimmed by 2 bases and V by 4 bases; bases with no gene match: 3. The CDR3 contains 13 residues.

The chain employs TRBV29-1 and TRBJ2-1; D might be TRBD2 (5 bases). Germline-derived CDR1 and CDR2 are SQVTM and ANQGSEA. Trimming took 3 bases from V and 8 from J, leaving 11 bases between them. CDR3 length: 12 residues. CDR3 loop: CSVEFNGDEQFF. The CDR3 coding sequence is TGCAGCGTTGAGTTTAACGGGGATGAGCAGTTCTTC.

The gene calls are TRBV2 and TRBJ2-1; D ambiguous. Trimming removed 6 bases at V and 9 bases at J, with 18 bases between. This CDR3 is built from 14 residues. Germline CDR1 SNHLY, CDR2 FYNNEI. The CDR3 is CASRRISGPSEQFF. Written as DNA, the CDR3 is TGTGCCAGCAGGCGGATCTCCGGCCCCAGTGAGCAGTTCTTC.

This clone was seen more than once but under ten times. The V call is TRBV11-2, the J call TRBJ2-1, with TRBD1 as a possible D gene (5 bases). The CDR3 has 15 amino acids. CDR1 and CDR2 (germline): SGHAT, FQNNGV. V was trimmed by 0 bases and J by 7 bases, leaving 13 bases between them. DNA of the CDR3: TGTGCCAGCAGCTTAGATCGCGCAGGGCGGAATGAGCAGTTCTTC. It is translated as CASSLDRAGRNEQFF.

The CDR3 spells CASSQGLNTRWYF. The CDR3 region has the DNA TGCGCCAGCAGCCAAGGTCTAAATACGAGATGGTACTTC. The chain links TRBV4-3 to TRBJ2-7, with no clear D. This CDR3 has 13 amino acids. Trimming took off 1 base at V and 12 bases at J, with 16 bases between the two ends. Germline CDR1 is LGHNA and CDR2 is YSLEER.

This clone was seen a handful of times. The V call is TRBV30, the J call TRBJ2-7, with TRBD2 matching 7 bases. With 4 bases clipped from V and 1 base from J, the junction kept 4 bases outside the gene matches. This CDR3 region has 13 residues. Germline V gene lookup returns CDR1 GTSNPN and CDR2 SVGIG (reference sequence). The CDR3 DNA sequence: TGTGCCTGGATGGAACTAGCGTCCTACGAGCAGTACTTC. It is translated as CAWMELASYEQYF.

The chain has TRBV30 and TRBJ1-1, with 7 bases fitting TRBD1. V gave up 1 base and J gave up 10 bases; unmatched junction bases: 6. The germline V gene encodes CDR1 GTSNPN and CDR2 SVGIG (reference sequence). The CDR3 covers 12 residues. This CDR3 is CAWSGQGGVAFF. The CDR3 coding sequence is TGTGCCTGGAGTGGACAGGGAGGGGTAGCTTTCTTT.

V is TRBV28 and J is TRBJ2-6, with D maybe TRBD2 (6 bases). Germline V gene data show CDR1 as MDHEN and CDR2 as SYDVKM. The germline V and J ends were trimmed by 7 bases and 2 bases, with 12 bases remaining between them. CDR3 size: 15 residues. Written as DNA, the CDR3 is TGTGCCAGCACTGGGGGGTCCGCTGGGGCCAACGTCCTGACTTTC. This translates into CASTGGSAGANVLTF.

This clone came up a few times. The chain carries TRBV7-9 and TRBJ1-1; D gene ambiguous. Trimming took off 5 bases at V and 6 bases at J, with 10 bases between the two ends. CDR1 is SEHNR and CDR2 is FQNEAQ in the germline V gene (reference sequence). This CDR3 spans 12 amino acids. The CDR3 sequence: CASSRLLAEAFF. In DNA, the CDR3 is TGTGCCAGCAGCCGATTATTGGCTGAAGCTTTCTTT.

The chain links TRBV5-1 to TRBJ2-2; 7 bases line up with TRBD1. V lost 4 bases and J lost 2; bases outside the gene matches: 5. The germline V gene encodes CDR1 SGHRS and CDR2 YFSETQ. The CDR3 has 15 amino acids. The CDR3 spells CASSDGTVNTGELFF. The CDR3 DNA follows: TGCGCCAGCAGCGACGGGACAGTAAACACCGGGGAGCTGTTTTTT.

The gene calls are TRBV27 and TRBJ1-5, with no clear D. Trimming took 5 bases from V and 11 from J, leaving 16 bases between them. The CDR3 covers 13 residues. Germline V lookup: CDR1 MNHEY, CDR2 SMNVEV (reference sequence). CDR3 bases: TGTGCCAGCAGTGTGGAGTGGGGTTCAGCCCAGCATTTT. This encodes CASSVEWGSAQHF.

The gene calls are TRBV29-1 and TRBJ2-7; 12 nucleotides match TRBD1. The CDR3 spans 15 residues. Germline lookup yields CDR1 SQVTM and CDR2 ANQGSEA. V shed 0 bases, J shed 3 bases, and the junction held 3 bases outside the gene matches. Here the CDR3 reads CSVEDRDRGLYEQYF. Here the CDR3 DNA reads TGCAGCGTTGAAGACCGGGACAGGGGGCTCTACGAGCAGTACTTC.

CDR3 loop: CAIRPREESEAFF. CDR3 sequence (DNA): TGTGCCATCAGGCCCAGGGAAGAGAGTGAAGCTTTCTTT. V is TRBV10-3 and J is TRBJ1-1, with a tentative D call TRBD1 (5 bases). The V end lost 6 bases, the J end lost 7 bases, and 15 bases lay between the germline ends. Germline values: CDR1 ENHRY, CDR2 SYGVKD. The CDR3 covers 13 residues.

This sequence joins TRBV7-9 and TRBJ1-5; D is uncertain. The CDR3 extends over 15 amino acids. Trimming took 2 bases from V and 2 from J, leaving 10 bases between them. Germline CDR1 and CDR2: SEHNR and FQNEAQ (reference sequence). In nucleotides, the CDR3 is TGTGCCAGCAGCTTAATGGGCTTCGGCAATCAGCCCCAGCATTTT. It encodes CASSLMGFGNQPQHF.

The CDR3 region is CASSVRDGGELFF. The DNA for the CDR3 is TGTGCCAGCAGCGTCCGGGATGGCGGGGAGCTGTTTTTT. The chain couples TRBV9 to TRBJ2-2; TRBD2 is a possible D gene (5 bases). Trimming shortened V by 2 bases and J by 7 bases, and 9 bases separated the two germline ends. Germline assignment: CDR1 SGDLS and CDR2 YYNGEE. This CDR3 contains 13 residues.